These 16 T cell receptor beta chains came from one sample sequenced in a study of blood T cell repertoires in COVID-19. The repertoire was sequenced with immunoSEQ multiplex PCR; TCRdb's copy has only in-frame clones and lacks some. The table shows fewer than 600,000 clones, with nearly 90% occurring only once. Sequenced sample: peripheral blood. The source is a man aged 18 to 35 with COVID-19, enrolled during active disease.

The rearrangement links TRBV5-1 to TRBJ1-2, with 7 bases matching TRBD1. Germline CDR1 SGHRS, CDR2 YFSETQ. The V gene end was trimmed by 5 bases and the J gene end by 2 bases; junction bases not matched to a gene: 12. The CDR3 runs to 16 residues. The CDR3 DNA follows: TGCGCCAGCAGGATCGACATACAGGGGACCAACTATGGCTACACCTTC. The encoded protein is CASRIDIQGTNYGYTF.

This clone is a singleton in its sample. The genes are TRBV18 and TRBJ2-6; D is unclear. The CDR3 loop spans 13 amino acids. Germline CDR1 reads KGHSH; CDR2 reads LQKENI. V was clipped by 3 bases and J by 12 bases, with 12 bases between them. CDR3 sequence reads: CASSPGSSGVLTF. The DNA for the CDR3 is TGTGCCAGCTCACCTGGCAGTTCTGGCGTCCTGACTTTC. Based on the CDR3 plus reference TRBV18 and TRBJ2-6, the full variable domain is NAGVMQNPRHLVRRRGQEARLRCSPMKGHSHVYWYRQLPEEGLKFMVYLQKENIIDESGMPKERFSAEFPKEGPSILRIQQVVRGDSAAYFCASSPGSSGVLTFGAGSRLTVL.

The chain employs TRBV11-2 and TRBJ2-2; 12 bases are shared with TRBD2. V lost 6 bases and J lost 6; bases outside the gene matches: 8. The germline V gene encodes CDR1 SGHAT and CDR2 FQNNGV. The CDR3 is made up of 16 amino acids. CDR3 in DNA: TGTGCCAGCAGACCGACTAGCGGGAGTAGAGCCGGGGAGCTGTTTTTT. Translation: CASRPTSGSRAGELFF.

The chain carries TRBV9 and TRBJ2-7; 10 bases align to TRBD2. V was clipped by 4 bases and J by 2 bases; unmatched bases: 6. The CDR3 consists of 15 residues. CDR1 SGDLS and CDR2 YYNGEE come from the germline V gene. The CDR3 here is CASSPGTSDAYEQYF. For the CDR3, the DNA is TGTGCCAGCAGCCCAGGGACTAGCGACGCCTACGAGCAGTACTTC.

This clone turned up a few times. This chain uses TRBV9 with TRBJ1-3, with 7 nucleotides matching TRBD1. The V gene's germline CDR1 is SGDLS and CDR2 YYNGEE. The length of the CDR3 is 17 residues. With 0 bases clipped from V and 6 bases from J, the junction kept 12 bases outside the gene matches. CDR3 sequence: CASSVAPTGTVQNTIYF. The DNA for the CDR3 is TGTGCCAGCAGCGTAGCGCCAACCGGGACAGTCCAAAACACCATATATTTT.

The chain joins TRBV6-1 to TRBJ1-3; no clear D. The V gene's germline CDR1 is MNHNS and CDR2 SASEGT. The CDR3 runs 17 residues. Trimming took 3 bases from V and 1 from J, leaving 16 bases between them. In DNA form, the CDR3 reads TGTGCCAGCAGTGACCCTCGCGTGACACGTTCTGGAAACACCATATATTTT. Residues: CASSDPRVTRSGNTIYF.

The CDR3 spells CASSFTSGIYEQFF. CDR3 nucleotides: TGTGCCAGCAGCTTTACTAGCGGGATTTATGAGCAGTTCTTC. The gene calls are TRBV11-1 and TRBJ2-1; 10 bases fit TRBD2. The CDR3 is 14 amino acids. CDR1 and CDR2 (germline): SGHAT, FQDESV (reference sequence). V lost 3 bases and J lost 8; bases outside the gene matches: 4.

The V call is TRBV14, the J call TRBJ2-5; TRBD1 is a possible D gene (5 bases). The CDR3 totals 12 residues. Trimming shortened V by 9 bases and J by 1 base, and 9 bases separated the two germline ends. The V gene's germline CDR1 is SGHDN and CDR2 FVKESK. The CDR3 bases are TGTGCCAGGGAAAGGGGCCAAGAGACCCAGTACTTC. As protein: CARERGQETQYF.

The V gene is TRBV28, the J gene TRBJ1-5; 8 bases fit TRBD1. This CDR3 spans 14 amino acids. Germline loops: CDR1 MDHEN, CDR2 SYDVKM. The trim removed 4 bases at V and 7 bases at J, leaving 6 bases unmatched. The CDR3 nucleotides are TGTGCCAGCAGTTCTCAGGGGGCTCGGCAGCCCCAGCATTTT. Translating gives CASSSQGARQPQHF.

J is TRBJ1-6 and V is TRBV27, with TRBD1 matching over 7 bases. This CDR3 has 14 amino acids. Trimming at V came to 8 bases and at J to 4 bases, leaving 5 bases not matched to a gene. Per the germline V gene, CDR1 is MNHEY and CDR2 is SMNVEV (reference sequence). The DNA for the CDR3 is TGTGCCAGCCGGGGGACAGTTTATAATTCACCCCTCCACTTT. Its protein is CASRGTVYNSPLHF.

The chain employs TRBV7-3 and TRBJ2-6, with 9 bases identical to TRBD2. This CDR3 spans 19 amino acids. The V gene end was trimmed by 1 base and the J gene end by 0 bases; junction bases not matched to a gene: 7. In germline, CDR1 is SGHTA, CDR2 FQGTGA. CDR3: CASSLIGLAGTSGANVLTF. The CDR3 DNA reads TGTGCCAGCAGCTTAATTGGGCTAGCGGGAACCTCTGGGGCCAACGTCCTGACTTTC.

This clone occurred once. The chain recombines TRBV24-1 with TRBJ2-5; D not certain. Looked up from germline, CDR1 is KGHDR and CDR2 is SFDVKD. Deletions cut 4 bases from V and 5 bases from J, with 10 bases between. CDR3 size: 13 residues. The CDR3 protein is CATSDGFLETQYF. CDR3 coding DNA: TGTGCCACCAGTGACGGGTTTCTGGAGACCCAGTACTTC.

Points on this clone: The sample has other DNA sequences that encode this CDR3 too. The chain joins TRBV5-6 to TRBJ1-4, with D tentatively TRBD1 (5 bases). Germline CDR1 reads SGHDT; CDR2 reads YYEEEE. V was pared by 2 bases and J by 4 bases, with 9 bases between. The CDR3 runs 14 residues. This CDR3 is CASSFRDSNEKLFF. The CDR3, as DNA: TGTGCCAGCAGCTTCAGAGACAGTAATGAAAAACTGTTTTTT.

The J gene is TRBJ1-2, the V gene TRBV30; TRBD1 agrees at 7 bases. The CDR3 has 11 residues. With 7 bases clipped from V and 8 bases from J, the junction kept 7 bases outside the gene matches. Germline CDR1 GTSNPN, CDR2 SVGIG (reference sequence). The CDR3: CAYRQGRGYTF. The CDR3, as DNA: TGTGCCTATCGACAGGGTCGGGGCTACACCTTC.

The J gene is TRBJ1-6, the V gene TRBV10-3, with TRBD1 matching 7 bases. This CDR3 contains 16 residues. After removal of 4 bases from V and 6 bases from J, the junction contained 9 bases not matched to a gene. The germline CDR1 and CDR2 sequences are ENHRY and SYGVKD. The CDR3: CAISVRDRTSNSPLHF. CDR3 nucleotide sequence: TGTGCCATCAGTGTCCGGGACAGAACAAGTAATTCACCCCTCCACTTT.

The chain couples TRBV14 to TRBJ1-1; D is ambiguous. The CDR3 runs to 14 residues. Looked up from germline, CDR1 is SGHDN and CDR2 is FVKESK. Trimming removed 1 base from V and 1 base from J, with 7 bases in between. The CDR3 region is CASSQGPANTEAFF. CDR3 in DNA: TGTGCCAGCAGCCAAGGGCCTGCGAACACTGAAGCTTTCTTT.